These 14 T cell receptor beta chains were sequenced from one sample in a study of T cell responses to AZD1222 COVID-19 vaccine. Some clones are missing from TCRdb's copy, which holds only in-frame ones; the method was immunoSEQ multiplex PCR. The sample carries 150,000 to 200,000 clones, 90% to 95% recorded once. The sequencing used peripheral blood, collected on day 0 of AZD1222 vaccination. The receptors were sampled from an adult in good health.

CDR3 DNA: TGTGCCAGTAGTGGGGGACAGACTAGCACAGATACGCAGTATTTT. Translated: CASSGGQTSTDTQYF. The chain employs TRBV19 and TRBJ2-3; the match to TRBD1 covers 7 bases. V shed 5 bases and J 0 bases; nucleotides not matched to a gene: 5. Germline V CDR1 and CDR2: LNHDA, SQIVND (reference sequence). CDR3 length: 15 amino acids.

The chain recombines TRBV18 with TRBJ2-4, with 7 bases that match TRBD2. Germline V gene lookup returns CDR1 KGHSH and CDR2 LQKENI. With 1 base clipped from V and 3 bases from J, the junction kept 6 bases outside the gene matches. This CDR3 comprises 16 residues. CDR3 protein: CASSPLAGAVKNIQYF. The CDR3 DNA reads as TGTGCCAGCTCACCACTCGCGGGAGCGGTCAAAAACATTCAGTACTTC.

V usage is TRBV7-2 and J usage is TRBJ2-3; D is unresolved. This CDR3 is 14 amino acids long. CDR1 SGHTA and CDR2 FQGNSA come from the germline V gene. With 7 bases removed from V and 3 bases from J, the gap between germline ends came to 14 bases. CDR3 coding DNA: TGTGCCAGCAAACGAACCGGGCATACAGATACGCAGTATTTT. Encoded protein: CASKRTGHTDTQYF.

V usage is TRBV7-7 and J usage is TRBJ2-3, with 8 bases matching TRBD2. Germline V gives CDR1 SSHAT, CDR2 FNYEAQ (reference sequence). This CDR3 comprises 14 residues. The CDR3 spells CATSSGYNGDTQYF. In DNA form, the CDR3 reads TGTGCTACCTCTAGCGGGTATAACGGGGATACGCAGTATTTT.

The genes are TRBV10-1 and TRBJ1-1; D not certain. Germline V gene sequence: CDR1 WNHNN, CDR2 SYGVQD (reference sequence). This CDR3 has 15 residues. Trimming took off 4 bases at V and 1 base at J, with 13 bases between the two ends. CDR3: CASSVRTGENTEAFF. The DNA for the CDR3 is TGCGCCAGCAGTGTGAGGACTGGGGAGAACACTGAAGCTTTCTTT.

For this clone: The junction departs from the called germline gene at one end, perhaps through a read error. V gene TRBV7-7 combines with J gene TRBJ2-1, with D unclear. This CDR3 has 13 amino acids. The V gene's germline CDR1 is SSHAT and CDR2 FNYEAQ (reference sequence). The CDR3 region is CASSLSLVNEQFF. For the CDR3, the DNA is TGTGCTAGCAGCTTATCGTTGGTCAATGAGCAGTTCTTC.

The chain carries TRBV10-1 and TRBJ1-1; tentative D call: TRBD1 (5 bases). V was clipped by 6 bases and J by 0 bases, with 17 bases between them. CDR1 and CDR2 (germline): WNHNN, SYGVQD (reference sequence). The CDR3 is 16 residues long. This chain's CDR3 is CASREGRGSLNTEAFF. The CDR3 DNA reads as TGCGCCAGCAGGGAGGGAAGGGGCAGCTTGAACACTGAAGCTTTCTTT.

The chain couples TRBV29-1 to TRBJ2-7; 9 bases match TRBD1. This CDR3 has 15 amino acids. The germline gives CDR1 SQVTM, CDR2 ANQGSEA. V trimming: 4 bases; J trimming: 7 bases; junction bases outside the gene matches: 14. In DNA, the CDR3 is TGCAGCGTTGGGTCCGGGACAGGGAGTACGATGGAGCAGTACTTC. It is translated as CSVGSGTGSTMEQYF.

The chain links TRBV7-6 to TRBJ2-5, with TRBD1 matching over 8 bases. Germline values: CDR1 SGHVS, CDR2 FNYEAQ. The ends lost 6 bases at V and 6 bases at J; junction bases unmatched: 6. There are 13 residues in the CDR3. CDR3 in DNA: TGTGCCAGCAGTTCTCGGACAGGGCAGACCCAGTACTTC. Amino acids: CASSSRTGQTQYF.

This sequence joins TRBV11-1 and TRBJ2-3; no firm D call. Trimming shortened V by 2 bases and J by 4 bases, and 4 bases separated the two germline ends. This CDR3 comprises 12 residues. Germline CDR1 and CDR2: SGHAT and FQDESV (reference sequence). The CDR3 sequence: CASSLQADTQYF. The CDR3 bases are TGTGCCAGCAGCTTACAGGCAGATACGCAGTATTTT. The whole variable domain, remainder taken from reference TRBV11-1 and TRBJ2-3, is EAEVAQSPRYKITEKSQAVAFWCDPISGHATLYWYRQILGQGPELLVQFQDESVVDDSQLPKDRFSAERLKGVDSTLKIQPAELGDSAMYLCASSLQADTQYFGPGTRLTVL.

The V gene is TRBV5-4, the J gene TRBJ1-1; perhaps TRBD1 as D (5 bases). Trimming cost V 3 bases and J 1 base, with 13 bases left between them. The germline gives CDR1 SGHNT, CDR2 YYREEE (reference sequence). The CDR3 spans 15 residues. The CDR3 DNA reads TGTGCCAGCAGCTCACTGACAGTCGGGAACACTGAAGCTTTCTTT. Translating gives CASSSLTVGNTEAFF.

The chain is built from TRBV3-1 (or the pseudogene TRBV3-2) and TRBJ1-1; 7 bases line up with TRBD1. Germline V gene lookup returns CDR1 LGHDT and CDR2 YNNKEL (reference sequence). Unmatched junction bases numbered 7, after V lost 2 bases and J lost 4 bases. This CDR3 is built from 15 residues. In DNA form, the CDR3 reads TGTGCCAGCAGCCAAAACAGGGGCGGGGGCACTGAAGCTTTCTTT. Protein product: CASSQNRGGGTEAFF.

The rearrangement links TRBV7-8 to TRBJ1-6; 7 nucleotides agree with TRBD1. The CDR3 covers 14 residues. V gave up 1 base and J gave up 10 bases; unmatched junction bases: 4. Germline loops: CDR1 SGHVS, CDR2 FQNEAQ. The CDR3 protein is CASSLEQGRSPLHF. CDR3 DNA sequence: TGTGCCAGCAGCTTAGAACAGGGGAGGTCACCCCTCCACTTT.

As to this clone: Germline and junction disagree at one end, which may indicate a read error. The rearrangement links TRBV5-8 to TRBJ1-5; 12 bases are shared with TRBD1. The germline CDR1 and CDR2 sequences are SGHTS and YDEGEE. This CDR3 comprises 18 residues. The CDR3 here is CASSLGRSGTGGKQPQHF. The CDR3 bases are TGTGCCAGCAGCTTGGGTCGGTCCGGGACAGGGGGCAAACAGCCCCAGCATTTT.